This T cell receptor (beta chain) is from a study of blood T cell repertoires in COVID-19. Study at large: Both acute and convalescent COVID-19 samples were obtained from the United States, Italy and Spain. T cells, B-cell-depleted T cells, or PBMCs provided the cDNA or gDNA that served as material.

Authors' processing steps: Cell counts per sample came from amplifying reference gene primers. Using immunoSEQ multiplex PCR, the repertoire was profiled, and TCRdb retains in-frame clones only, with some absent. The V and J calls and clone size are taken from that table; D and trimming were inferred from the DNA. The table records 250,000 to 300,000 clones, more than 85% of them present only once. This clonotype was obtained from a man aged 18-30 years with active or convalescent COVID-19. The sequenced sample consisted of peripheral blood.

CDR3: CASSKQAYEQYF. The DNA of the CDR3 is TGTGCCAGCAGCAAACAGGCCTACGAGCAGTACTTC. This rearrangement joins TRBV28 to TRBJ2-7, with D possibly being TRBD1 (5 bases). CDR3 length equals 12 residues. Per germline, CDR1 MDHEN and CDR2 SYDVKM. V was trimmed by 6 bases and J by 2 bases, leaving 8 bases between them.